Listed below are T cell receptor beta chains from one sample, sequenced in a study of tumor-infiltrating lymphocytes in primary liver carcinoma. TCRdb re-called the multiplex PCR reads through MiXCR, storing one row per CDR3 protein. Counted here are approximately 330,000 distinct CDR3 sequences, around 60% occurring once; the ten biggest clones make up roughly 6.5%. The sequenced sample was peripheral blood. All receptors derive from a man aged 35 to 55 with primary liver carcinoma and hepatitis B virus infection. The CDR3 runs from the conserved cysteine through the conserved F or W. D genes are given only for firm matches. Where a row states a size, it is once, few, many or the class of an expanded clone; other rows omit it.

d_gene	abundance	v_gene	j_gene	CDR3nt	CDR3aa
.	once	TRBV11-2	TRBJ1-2	TGTGCCAGCAGCCAGAGGACCGTGAACTATGACTACGCCTTC	CASSQRTVNYDYAF
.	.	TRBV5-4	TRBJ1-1	TGTGCCAGCAGCTTCCGCAGGGAGAATGAAGCTTTCTTT	CASSFRRENEAFF
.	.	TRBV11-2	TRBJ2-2	TGTGCCAGCAGCTTAGTAGCCCTACATGGTGATACAAGGGCCGGGGGGCTGTTTTTT	CASSLVALHGDTRAGGLFF
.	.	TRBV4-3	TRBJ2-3	TGCGCCAGCAGCCAAGACAGCAGAAACACAGGTACGCAGTATTTT	CASSQDSRNTGTQYF
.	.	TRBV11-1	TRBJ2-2	TGTGCCAGCAGTTTTCAGGGTCGGCCCAGGGAGCTGTTTTTT	CASSFQGRPRELFF
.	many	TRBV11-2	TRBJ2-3	TGTGCCAGCAGCTTGGATGGGGACACAGATACGCAGTATTTT	CASSLDGDTDTQYF
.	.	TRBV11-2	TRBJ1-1	TGTGCCTGCAGCACAGCCGGGGGATGGACTGAAGCTTTCTTC	CACSTAGGWTEAFF
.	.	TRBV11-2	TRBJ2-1	TGTGCCAGCAGCGGCCCGGTAAATCTTTACAATGAGCAGTTCTTC	CASSGPVNLYNEQFF
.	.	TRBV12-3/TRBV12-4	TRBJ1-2	TGTGCCAGCAGTTCTGGGACGACAGCCGTCTATGGCTACACCTTC	CASSSGTTAVYGYTF
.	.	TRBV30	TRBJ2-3	TGTGCCTGGAGTGTAGCGGGTGTAACGGGTACGCAGTATTTT	CAWSVAGVTGTQYF
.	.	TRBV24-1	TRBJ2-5	TGTGCCACCAGTGGTAGGACGGGGGACCAAGAGACCCAGTACTTC	CATSGRTGDQETQYF
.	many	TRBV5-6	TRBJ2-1	TGTGCCAGCAGCTTGATTCCCGGGGTGGATGAGCAGTTCTTC	CASSLIPGVDEQFF
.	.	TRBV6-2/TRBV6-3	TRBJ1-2	TGTGCCCGCAGTCCAGGACGGACTTACACCTTC	CARSPGRTYTF
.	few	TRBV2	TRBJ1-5	TGTGCCAGCAGTGAACGTTGGGGACCCAATCAGCCCCAGCATTTT	CASSERWGPNQPQHF